The 8 T cell receptor beta chains below all came from one sample that was sequenced in a study of shared clonotypes between healthy human individuals (dated by TCRdb to 2019 to 2021). The library was produced with the immunoSEQ multiplex PCR assay. The table comes from immuneACCESS by way of TCRdb, which keeps in-frame sequences with V and J called. Part of the clones is missing from these tables; in studies checked, under half for an unresolved V gene and the rest for unknown reasons. This sample is represented by around 600,000 clones; around 97% of them were singletons. In total, the top ten clones hold less than 0.065% of the sample. What was sequenced was naive CD4+ T cells sorted from blood. The cell subset or site tag for this specimen amounts to: CD45RA+ positively selected. These receptors all stem from a woman in her thirties in good health.

V usage is TRBV2 and J usage is TRBJ2-7; D is undetermined. V was cut by 0 bases and J by 9 bases, with 6 bases left in between. Germline V gene lookup returns CDR1 SNHLY and CDR2 FYNNEI. This CDR3 comprises 11 residues. The CDR3 DNA is TGTGCCAGCAGTGAAGCGGGCGGGCAGTACTTC. Translating gives CASSEAGGQYF.

This chain connects TRBV27 to TRBJ2-6; tentative D call: TRBD2 (5 bases). The CDR3 extends over 16 amino acids. V lost 3 bases and J lost 0, with 9 bases in between. Germline lookup yields CDR1 MNHEY and CDR2 SMNVEV (reference sequence). The CDR3 DNA reads TGTGCCAGCAGTTTTGACTATCTCTCTGGGGCCAACGTCCTGACTTTC. Protein product: CASSFDYLSGANVLTF. The variable domain in full, completed from reference TRBV27 and TRBJ2-6, reads EAQVTQNPRYLITVTGKKLTVTCSQNMNHEYMSWYRQDPGLGLRQIYYSMNVEVTDKGDVPEGYKVSRKEKRNFPLILESPSPNQTSLYFCASSFDYLSGANVLTFGAGSRLTVL.

The chain recombines TRBV5-1 with TRBJ2-2; 14 bases match TRBD2. CDR1 SGHRS and CDR2 YFSETQ come from the germline V gene. Germline trimming cut 4 bases from V and 7 bases from J; bases unmatched to any gene: 3. This CDR3 is 15 amino acids long. CDR3 sequence (DNA): TGCGCCAGCAGCCGGACTAGCGGGAGGTACGGGGAGCTGTTTTTT. This gives the protein CASSRTSGRYGELFF.

The sample holds one count of this clone. This rearrangement joins TRBV19 to TRBJ2-7, with D hard to call. This CDR3 is 12 amino acids long. CDR1 LNHDA and CDR2 SQIVND come from the germline V gene (reference sequence). V was pared by 6 bases and J by 6 bases, with 12 bases between. The CDR3 bases are TGTGCCAGTAGCAACCTAGGGTCCGAGCAGTACTTC. Its protein is CASSNLGSEQYF.

The rearrangement joins TRBV5-1 to TRBJ2-1; weak D call: TRBD2 (6 bases). The CDR3 has 15 residues. Between the trimmed V and J ends, which lost 2 bases and 4 bases, there was a span of 13 bases. CDR1 is SGHRS and CDR2 is YFSETQ in the germline V gene. The CDR3, as DNA: TGCGCCAGCAGCTTTAGCGGAGCACATTACAATGAGCAGTTCTTC. This encodes CASSFSGAHYNEQFF.

This chain uses TRBV11-2 with TRBJ1-5, with unresolved D. The germline gives CDR1 SGHAT, CDR2 FQNNGV. This CDR3 comprises 14 residues. The ends were cut back, 5 bases at V and 6 bases at J, with 14 bases in the middle. Here the CDR3 reads CASSLGSTAQPQHF. CDR3 sequence (DNA): TGTGCCAGCAGCCTGGGAAGTACCGCTCAGCCCCAGCATTTT.

The gene calls are TRBV5-1 and TRBJ2-1; 7 bases are a match to TRBD2. Per the germline V gene, CDR1 is SGHRS and CDR2 is YFSETQ. V lost 3 bases and J lost 1; bases outside the gene matches: 4. The CDR3 has 15 amino acids. Written as DNA, the CDR3 is TGCGCCAGCAGCTGGACTAGTAATTCCTACAATGAGCAGTTCTTC. It translates to CASSWTSNSYNEQFF.

This rearrangement joins TRBV7-8 to TRBJ2-1; 8 bases line up with TRBD2. The germline CDR1 and CDR2 sequences are SGHVS and FQNEAQ. The CDR3 sequence is 13 residues long. Trimming removed 5 bases from V and 9 bases from J; junction bases left unmatched: 6. DNA for the CDR3: TGTGCCAGCAGCCCCGGGAGGGCCCGTGAGCAGTTCTTC. Protein product: CASSPGRAREQFF.